This T cell receptor (beta chain) was sequenced for a study of blood T cells in healthy people across ages. Primed by a sample-barcoded 5' primer and a J-beta primer mix, a second PCR proceeded for roughly 7 to 12 cycles. MiXCR was run by TCRdb on the 5' RACE reads, yielding one entry per CDR3 protein. The table has approximately 1,100,000 distinct CDR3 sequences, 40% to 50% seen once. The CDR3 has 15 amino acids. The V gene end was trimmed by 3 bases and the J gene end by 9 bases; junction bases not matched to a gene: 6. The V gene's germline CDR1 is SGDLS and CDR2 YYNGEE. This receptor was identified in an older woman in good health. The chain links TRBV9 to TRBJ2-1; 13 bases are shared with TRBD2. Input material: blood. The CDR3 here is CASSGVLAGGSEQFF. CDR3 nucleotides: TGTGCCAGCAGCGGGGTACTAGCGGGAGGGTCTGAGCAGTTCTTC.